Each of the 6 T cell receptor beta chains below was sequenced from the same sample in a study of control samples from healthy donors and cancer patients. Data came from immunoSEQ multiplex PCR; TCRdb stores just in-frame clones and leaves some out. The sample holds 150,000 to 200,000 clones, approximately 86% seen once. Sequencing input: blood. The receptors stem from a man younger than 30 in good health.

This chain links TRBV18 with TRBJ1-4, with D perhaps TRBD1 (5 bases). Deletions cut 1 base from V and 8 bases from J, with 14 bases between. The CDR3 extends over 15 amino acids. CDR1 and CDR2 (germline): KGHSH, LQKENI. CDR3 amino acids: CASSPLQGTLEKLFF. For the CDR3, the DNA is TGTGCCAGCTCACCACTTCAGGGCACCCTAGAAAAACTGTTTTTT.

V is TRBV29-1 and J is TRBJ2-7; the match to TRBD2 covers 8 bases. From germline, CDR1 is SQVTM and CDR2 ANQGSEA. Trimming took 4 bases from V and 1 from J; bases not matched to a gene: 3. The CDR3 runs 13 residues. The CDR3 spells CSVGLARSYEQYF. The CDR3 nucleotides read TGCAGCGTTGGACTAGCGAGGTCCTACGAGCAGTACTTC.

The chain is built from TRBV2 and TRBJ2-5; the match to TRBD1 covers 9 bases. This CDR3 is 13 amino acids long. Germline trimming cut 6 bases from V and 5 bases from J; bases unmatched to any gene: 4. Per the germline V gene, CDR1 is SNHLY and CDR2 is FYNNEI. CDR3 coding DNA: TGTGCCAGCAGCCGGGACAGGGCGGAGACCCAGTACTTC. It yields the protein CASSRDRAETQYF.

This chain joins TRBV7-8 and TRBJ2-2; D perhaps matches TRBD2 (6 bases). Trimming stripped 5 bases from V and 1 base from J, with 11 bases between. This CDR3 region has 15 residues. CDR1 SGHVS and CDR2 FQNEAQ come from the germline V gene. CDR3 DNA sequence: TGTGCCAGCAGCAGGGGAGGATGGAACACCGGGGAGCTGTTTTTT. Translation: CASSRGGWNTGELFF. Combining the CDR3 with reference TRBV7-8 and TRBJ2-2 gives the whole variable domain GAGVSQSPRYKVAKRGQDVALRCDPISGHVSLFWYQQALGQGPEFLTYFQNEAQLDKSGLPSDRFFAERPEGSVSTLKIQRTQQEDSAVYLCASSRGGWNTGELFFGEGSRLTVL.

The chain has TRBV2 and TRBJ1-4, with D possibly matching TRBD1 (5 bases). CDR3 length: 13 amino acids. Germline V gene data show CDR1 as SNHLY and CDR2 as FYNNEI. V shed 8 bases and J shed 6 bases, with 13 bases lying between them. In DNA form, the CDR3 reads TGTGCCAGCTCGTTGGGGGTCGATGAAAAACTGTTTTTT. Its translation is CASSLGVDEKLFF.

The chain recombines TRBV7-9 with TRBJ2-6; no definite D call. CDR3 length: 15 amino acids. CDR1 and CDR2 from the germline V gene are SEHNR and FQNEAQ (reference sequence). The V end was cut by 2 bases, the J end by 2 bases, with 7 bases between. CDR3 bases: TGTGCCAGCAGCTTACGGGCCCCTGGGGCCAACGTCCTGACTTTC. Its translation: CASSLRAPGANVLTF.